Below are 25 T cell receptor beta chains sequenced from a single sample in a study of T cells after yellow fever vaccination (dated by TCRdb to about 2019). The library relied on 5' RACE. Sequencing was carried out with an Illumina HiSeq 2500. Starting from the raw public reads, TCRdb applied fastp trimming at Q25, assembled clones with MiXCR and retained in-frame beta chains. CDR3 protein sequences are deduplicated, and each keeps its most common genes and DNA. The sample table records about 73,000 distinct CDR3 sequences; around 7.3% of these occur just once. Of the sample, about 40% is held by the ten largest clones. The treatment or condition label corresponds to: live attenuated yellow fever vaccine strain. The sequencing here drew on CD8+ T cells sorted from PBMCs, taken on the day of the yellow fever booster vaccination. These TCRs come from a man aged 25-45 years who received the YFV17D yellow fever vaccine.

Ten or more counts support this clonotype. CDR3 in DNA: TGCAGCGGTGCTGGGGAGAGCACAGATACGCAGTATTTT. Translation gives CSGAGESTDTQYF. This chain joins TRBV29-1 and TRBJ2-3, with D possibly matching TRBD2 (5 bases). With 7 bases removed from V and 0 bases from J, the gap between germline ends came to 11 bases. This CDR3 contains 13 residues. The germline CDR1 and CDR2 sequences are SQVTM and ANQGSEA.

The rearrangement links TRBV24-1 to TRBJ2-2; TRBD2 agrees at 8 bases. CDR3 length: 16 amino acids. Trimming at V came to 6 bases and at J to 4 bases, leaving 9 bases not matched to a gene. CDR1 and CDR2 from the germline V gene are KGHDR and SFDVKD. The CDR3 is CATSPREDRGTGELFF. CDR3 sequence (DNA): TGTGCCACCAGTCCGCGGGAGGACCGGGGCACCGGGGAGCTGTTTTTT.

A few counts support this clonotype. The V and J genes are TRBV10-3 and TRBJ2-3; 8 nucleotides align to TRBD2. This CDR3 has 16 amino acids. V was pared by 4 bases and J by 1 base, with 7 bases of the junction left unmatched. Germline V lookup: CDR1 ENHRY, CDR2 SYGVKD. The CDR3 region is CAISVTAGVRTDTQYF. The CDR3 nucleotides are TGTGCCATCAGTGTTACAGCGGGAGTGCGCACAGATACGCAGTATTTT.

For this clonotype: A much larger clone lies a single base off, so this may be a read error. V and J are TRBV11-2 and TRBJ2-5; 10 bases align to TRBD2. The CDR3 has 18 residues. Germline V CDR1 and CDR2: SGHAT, FQNNGV. CDR3 DNA: TGTGCCCGCAGCTTAGATGTGGGACTAGCGACGGCGGAAGAGACCCAGTACTTC. This gives the protein CARSLDVGLATAEETQYF.

The CDR3 sequence is CAWSVLSGSVNEQFF. The CDR3, as DNA: TGTGCCTGGAGTGTACTTAGCGGGAGTGTAAATGAGCAGTTCTTC. This chain connects TRBV30 to TRBJ2-1, with 9 bases that match TRBD2. Trimming at V came to 0 bases and at J to 7 bases, leaving 7 bases not matched to a gene. CDR3 length: 15 amino acids. Germline CDR1 and CDR2: GTSNPN and SVGIG (reference sequence).

J is TRBJ2-2 and V is TRBV30, with D possibly TRBD1 on 6 matching bases. This CDR3 has 12 residues. V lost 6 bases, J lost 6 bases, and 11 bases lay in between. From germline, CDR1 is GTSNPN and CDR2 SVGIG (reference sequence). CDR3 protein: CACYQGSGELFF. The CDR3 region has the DNA TGTGCCTGCTATCAGGGGTCCGGGGAGCTGTTTTTT.

This chain's CDR3 is CASSLGTDSQETQYF. In DNA form, the CDR3 reads TGTGCCAGCAGCTTGGGGACAGATTCTCAAGAGACCCAGTACTTC. This sequence joins TRBV5-5 and TRBJ2-5, with D possibly being TRBD1 (6 bases). The CDR3 covers 15 residues. Germline loops: CDR1 SGHKS, CDR2 YYEKEE (reference sequence). Trimming took off 0 bases at V and 2 bases at J, with 11 bases between the two ends. Together with reference TRBV5-5 and TRBJ2-5, the CDR3 gives the full variable domain: DAGVTQSPTHLIKTRGQQVTLRCSPISGHKSVSWYQQVLGQGPQFIFQYYEKEERGRGNFPDRFSARQFPNYSSELNVNALLLGDSALYLCASSLGTDSQETQYFGPGTRLLVL.

The chain has TRBV5-1 and TRBJ2-1; either TRBD1 or TRBD2 may fit D (6 bases each). V shed 0 bases and J shed 8 bases, with 12 bases lying between them. The CDR3 runs 14 residues. Germline V gives CDR1 SGHRS, CDR2 YFSETQ. The DNA of the CDR3 is TGCGCCAGCAGCTTGGAGGGGGGATGGTATGAGCAGTTCTTC. Its translation: CASSLEGGWYEQFF.

There are a few counts of this clonotype. As DNA, the CDR3 is TGTGCCAGCAGCTTAAGGGCAGTAAACTATGGCTACACCTTC. Protein: CASSLRAVNYGYTF. The rearrangement uses TRBV7-9 and TRBJ1-2; no clear D gene. Trimming cost V 2 bases and J 2 bases, with 9 bases left between them. CDR3 length: 14 amino acids. Germline loops: CDR1 SEHNR, CDR2 FQNEAQ (reference sequence).

J is TRBJ2-1 and V is TRBV7-6; 7 bases align to TRBD2. After removal of 3 bases from V and 4 bases from J, the junction contained 12 bases not matched to a gene. Per germline, CDR1 SGHVS and CDR2 FNYEAQ. CDR3 length equals 17 residues. CDR3 DNA: TGTGCCAGCAGCTTCTCACCGGGCGGGAGTGATTACAATGAGCAGTTCTTC. Translated: CASSFSPGGSDYNEQFF.

This clonotype was seen a few times. The CDR3 protein is CSARDGLYEQYF. CDR3 in DNA: TGCAGTGCTAGAGATGGACTCTACGAGCAGTACTTC. The J gene is TRBJ2-7, the V gene TRBV20-1; possibly TRBD2 for D (5 bases). The CDR3 has 12 residues. Germline CDR1 and CDR2: DFQATT and SNEGSKA (reference sequence). The V gene lost 0 bases and the J gene lost 3 bases, with 6 bases spanning the gap.

This clonotype has only a few counts. The gene calls are TRBV29-1 and TRBJ2-1, with 7 bases aligning to TRBD2. The trim removed 1 base at V and 3 bases at J, leaving 3 bases unmatched. The germline gives CDR1 SQVTM, CDR2 ANQGSEA. The CDR3 totals 14 residues. The CDR3 region is CSVEGSGVYNEQFF. CDR3 in DNA: TGCAGCGTTGAAGGCAGCGGGGTCTACAATGAGCAGTTCTTC.

This clonotype was observed a handful of times. This sequence joins TRBV27 and TRBJ2-2; 8 bases agree with TRBD2. The ends lost 5 bases at V and 6 bases at J; junction bases unmatched: 5. CDR3 length: 14 residues. The V gene's germline CDR1 is MNHEY and CDR2 SMNVEV (reference sequence). CDR3 protein: CASSPTSGPGELFF. Written as DNA, the CDR3 is TGTGCCAGCAGTCCCACTAGCGGTCCCGGGGAGCTGTTTTTT.

This clonotype was counted only a few times. The chain has TRBV30 and TRBJ2-5; 12 nucleotides agree with TRBD2. CDR3 size: 16 residues. The junction had 7 bases not matched to a gene; V was cut back by 0 bases and J by 5 bases. CDR1 and CDR2 from the germline V gene are GTSNPN and SVGIG (reference sequence). In nucleotides, the CDR3 is TGTGCCTGGAGTGTAATGCTAGCGGGAGGGCCGGAGACCCAGTACTTC. Amino acid sequence: CAWSVMLAGGPETQYF.

In DNA form, the CDR3 reads TGTGCCAGCAGTTACTCGGTGGGGGCGAACACTGAAGCTTTCTTT. Amino acid sequence: CASSYSVGANTEAFF. The chain carries TRBV6-5 and TRBJ1-1, with D tentatively TRBD1 (6 bases). This CDR3 has 15 residues. Germline CDR1 is MNHEY and CDR2 is SVGAGI. The V end lost 0 bases, the J end lost 1 base, and 9 bases lay between the germline ends.

The rearrangement links TRBV7-8 to TRBJ1-5; no reliable D call. Germline V CDR1 and CDR2: SGHVS, FQNEAQ. Between the trimmed V and J ends, which lost 5 bases and 4 bases, there was a span of 15 bases. The CDR3 contains 15 residues. CDR3 in amino acids: CASSLVGGNNQPQHF. The CDR3 nucleotides are TGTGCCAGCAGCCTGGTAGGAGGTAATAATCAGCCCCAGCATTTT.

This clonotype has at least ten counts. The rearrangement links TRBV11-2 to TRBJ2-3; D ambiguous. The CDR3 has 15 residues. V was shortened by 1 base and J by 0 bases, with 8 bases between the two germline ends. The germline CDR1 and CDR2 sequences are SGHAT and FQNNGV. The CDR3 loop is CASSLVAASTDTQYF. CDR3 nucleotides: TGTGCCAGCAGCTTAGTTGCGGCTAGCACAGATACGCAGTATTTT. The full variable domain, rest sourced from reference TRBV11-2 and TRBJ2-3, is EAGVAQSPRYKIIEKRQSVAFWCNPISGHATLYWYQQILGQGPKLLIQFQNNGVVDDSQLPKDRFSAERLKGVDSTLKIQPAKLEDSAVYLCASSLVAASTDTQYFGPGTRLTVL.

This rearrangement joins TRBV6-5 to TRBJ2-1; TRBD2 matches at 11 bases. V shed 3 bases, J shed 4 bases, and the junction held 5 bases outside the gene matches. Per germline, CDR1 MNHEY and CDR2 SVGAGI. The CDR3 spans 16 residues. CDR3 nucleotide sequence: TGTGCCAGCAGTTATGGGGGACTAGCGGCTTACAATGAGCAGTTCTTC. Protein sequence: CASSYGGLAAYNEQFF.

This clonotype was counted a few times. J is TRBJ2-1 and V is TRBV7-2, with 10 bases identical to TRBD2. The CDR3 has 15 residues. Trimming at V came to 0 bases and at J to 9 bases, leaving 5 bases not matched to a gene. Germline V gene sequence: CDR1 SGHTA, CDR2 FQGNSA. CDR3 DNA: TGTGCCAGCAGCTTAGCCCCTAGCGGGAGTTTTGAGCAGTTCTTC. Protein: CASSLAPSGSFEQFF.

Only a few counts were recorded for this clonotype. V and J are TRBV27 and TRBJ1-1; TRBD1 agrees at 7 bases. Trimming at V came to 0 bases and at J to 0 bases, leaving 7 bases not matched to a gene. CDR1 MNHEY and CDR2 SMNVEV come from the germline V gene (reference sequence). This CDR3 spans 17 amino acids. In DNA, the CDR3 is TGTGCCAGCAGTTTATCCCCCGGACAGGTGATGAACACTGAAGCTTTCTTT. It codes for CASSLSPGQVMNTEAFF.

This clonotype turned up a few times. This chain uses TRBV6-5 with TRBJ2-2, with D hard to call. This CDR3 is built from 14 residues. V gave up 0 bases and J gave up 6 bases, with 8 bases separating them. CDR1 is MNHEY, CDR2 SVGAGI, per germline. The CDR3 spells CASSYSGSAGELFF. CDR3 nucleotides: TGTGCCAGCAGTTACTCAGGGTCCGCCGGGGAGCTGTTTTTT.

The gene calls are TRBV5-6 and TRBJ2-3, with D possibly TRBD1 on 5 matching bases. Germline CDR1 reads SGHDT; CDR2 reads YYEEEE. Trimming removed 4 bases from V and 1 base from J, with 10 bases in between. The CDR3 has 14 residues. CDR3 nucleotide sequence: TGTGCCAGCAGCCGAGACAGCGGCACAGATACGCAGTATTTT. It encodes CASSRDSGTDTQYF.

The genes are TRBV9 and TRBJ2-2, with 10 bases fitting TRBD1. Trimming at V came to 2 bases and at J to 7 bases, leaving 5 bases not matched to a gene. The length of the CDR3 is 15 residues. The germline CDR1 and CDR2 sequences are SGDLS and YYNGEE. CDR3 region: CASSVGTGASGELFF. The CDR3 DNA follows: TGTGCCAGCAGCGTTGGGACAGGGGCGAGCGGGGAGCTGTTTTTT.

This clonotype was seen many times. This chain uses TRBV4-3 with TRBJ2-2; 8 bases align to TRBD1. The germline V gene has CDR1 LGHNA and CDR2 YSLEER. V gave up 1 base and J gave up 4 bases; unmatched junction bases: 5. The CDR3 sequence is 16 residues long. The CDR3 reads CASSQATGAGTGELFF. CDR3 coding DNA: TGCGCCAGCAGCCAAGCGACAGGGGCTGGCACCGGGGAGCTGTTTTTT.

The J gene is TRBJ2-2, the V gene TRBV19; no reliable D call. The CDR3 runs 13 residues. From germline, CDR1 is LNHDA and CDR2 SQIVND (reference sequence). Deletions cut 8 bases from V and 0 bases from J, with 7 bases between. The CDR3 bases are TGTGCCAGTGAATACACGAACACCGGGGAGCTGTTTTTT. This gives the protein CASEYTNTGELFF.